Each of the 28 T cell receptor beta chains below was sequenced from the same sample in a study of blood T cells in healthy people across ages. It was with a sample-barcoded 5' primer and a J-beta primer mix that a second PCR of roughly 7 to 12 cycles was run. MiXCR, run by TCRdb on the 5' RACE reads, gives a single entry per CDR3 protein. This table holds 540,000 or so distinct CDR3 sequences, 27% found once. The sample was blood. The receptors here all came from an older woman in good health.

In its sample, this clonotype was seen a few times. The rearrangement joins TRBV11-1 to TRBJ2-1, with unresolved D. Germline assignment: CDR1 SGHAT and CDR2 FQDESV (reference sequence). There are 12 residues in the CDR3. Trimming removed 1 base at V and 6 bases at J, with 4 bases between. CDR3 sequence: CASSLVFNEQFF. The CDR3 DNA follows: TGTGCCAGCAGCTTAGTGTTCAATGAGCAGTTCTTC.

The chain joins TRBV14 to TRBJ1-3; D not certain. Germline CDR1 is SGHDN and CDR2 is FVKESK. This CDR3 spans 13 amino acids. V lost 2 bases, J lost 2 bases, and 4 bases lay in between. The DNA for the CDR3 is TGTGCCAGCAGCCAAATGGCTGGAAACACCATATATTTT. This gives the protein CASSQMAGNTIYF.

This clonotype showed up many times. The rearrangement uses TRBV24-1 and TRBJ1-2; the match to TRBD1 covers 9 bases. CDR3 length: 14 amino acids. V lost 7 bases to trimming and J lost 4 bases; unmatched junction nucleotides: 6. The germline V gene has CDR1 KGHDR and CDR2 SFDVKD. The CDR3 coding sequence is TGTGCCACCAGCCACCGGGACAGGGCCTATGGCTACACCTTC. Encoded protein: CATSHRDRAYGYTF.

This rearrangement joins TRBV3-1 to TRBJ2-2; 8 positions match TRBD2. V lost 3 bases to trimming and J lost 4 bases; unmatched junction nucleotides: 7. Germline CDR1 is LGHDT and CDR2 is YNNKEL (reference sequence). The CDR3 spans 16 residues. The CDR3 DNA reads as TGTGCCAGCAGCCAGGAGTTAGCGGGGTCCACCGGGGAGCTGTTTTTT. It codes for CASSQELAGSTGELFF.

For the CDR3, the DNA is TGTGCCAGCAGCTCTATTGCTGGGGGACCGACGGAGACCCAGTACTTC. Amino acids: CASSSIAGGPTETQYF. This chain joins TRBV7-9 and TRBJ2-1; either TRBD1 or TRBD2 may fit D (5 bases each). The J call may be faulty, since TRBJ2-5 better matches the DNA end. CDR1 is SEHNR, CDR2 FQNEAQ, per germline (reference sequence). This CDR3 is 16 amino acids long.

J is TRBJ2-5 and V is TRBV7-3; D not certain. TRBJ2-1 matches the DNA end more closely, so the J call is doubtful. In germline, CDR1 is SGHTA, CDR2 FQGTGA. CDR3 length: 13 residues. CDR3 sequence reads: CASSFPGYNEQFF. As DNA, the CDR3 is TGTGCCAGCAGCTTCCCTGGGTACAATGAGCAGTTCTTC.

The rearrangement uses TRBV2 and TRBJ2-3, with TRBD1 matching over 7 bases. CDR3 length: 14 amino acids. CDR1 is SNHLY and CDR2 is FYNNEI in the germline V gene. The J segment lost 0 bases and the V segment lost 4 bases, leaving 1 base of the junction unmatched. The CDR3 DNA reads TGTGCCAGCAGTGGGGACAGAAGCACAGATACGCAGTATTTT. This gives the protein CASSGDRSTDTQYF.

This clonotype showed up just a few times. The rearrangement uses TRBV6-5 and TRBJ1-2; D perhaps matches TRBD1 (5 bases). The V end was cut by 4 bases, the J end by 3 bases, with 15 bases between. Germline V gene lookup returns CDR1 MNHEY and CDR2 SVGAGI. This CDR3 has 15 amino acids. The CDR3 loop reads CASSWSGRADYGYTF. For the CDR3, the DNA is TGTGCCAGCAGTTGGTCCGGCAGGGCAGACTATGGCTACACCTTC.

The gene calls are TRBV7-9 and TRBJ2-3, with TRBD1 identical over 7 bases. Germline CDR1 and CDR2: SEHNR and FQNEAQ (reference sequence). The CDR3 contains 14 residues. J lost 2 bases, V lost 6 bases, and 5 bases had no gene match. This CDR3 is CASRQTGTTDTQYF. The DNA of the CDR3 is TGTGCCAGCAGACAGACAGGGACCACAGATACGCAGTATTTT.

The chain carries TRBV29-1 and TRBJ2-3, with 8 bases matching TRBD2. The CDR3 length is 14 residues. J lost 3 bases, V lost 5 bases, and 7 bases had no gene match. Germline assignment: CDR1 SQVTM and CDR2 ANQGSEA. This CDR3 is CSVLLGGGTDTQYF. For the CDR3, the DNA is TGCAGCGTTCTACTGGGCGGGGGGACAGATACGCAGTATTTT.

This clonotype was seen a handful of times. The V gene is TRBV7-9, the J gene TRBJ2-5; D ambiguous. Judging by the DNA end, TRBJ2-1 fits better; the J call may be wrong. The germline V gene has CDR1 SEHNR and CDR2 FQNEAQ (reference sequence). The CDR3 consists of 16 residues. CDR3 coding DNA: TGTGCCAGCAGCCTGGCGAGGCCGCCATCCCACAATGAGCAGTTCTTC. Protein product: CASSLARPPSHNEQFF.

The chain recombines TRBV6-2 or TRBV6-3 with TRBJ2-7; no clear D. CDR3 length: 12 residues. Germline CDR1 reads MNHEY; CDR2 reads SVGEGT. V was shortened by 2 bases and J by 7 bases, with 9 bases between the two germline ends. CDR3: CASSYVPREQYF. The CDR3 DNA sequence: TGTGCCAGCAGTTACGTTCCCAGGGAGCAGTACTTC.

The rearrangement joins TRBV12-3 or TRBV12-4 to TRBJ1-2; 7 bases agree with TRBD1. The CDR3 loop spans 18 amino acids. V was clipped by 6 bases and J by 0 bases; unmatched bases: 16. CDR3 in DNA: TGTGCCAGCAGCCCAACAGGGGTTTCATCCTACCCTAACTATGGCTACACCTTC. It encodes CASSPTGVSSYPNYGYTF.

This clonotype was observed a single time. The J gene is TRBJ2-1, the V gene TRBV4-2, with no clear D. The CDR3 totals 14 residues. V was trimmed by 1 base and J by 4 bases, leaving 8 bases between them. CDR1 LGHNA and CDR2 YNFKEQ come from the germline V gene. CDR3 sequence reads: CASSQGARYNEQFF. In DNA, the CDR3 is TGTGCCAGCAGCCAAGGGGCGCGATACAATGAGCAGTTCTTC.

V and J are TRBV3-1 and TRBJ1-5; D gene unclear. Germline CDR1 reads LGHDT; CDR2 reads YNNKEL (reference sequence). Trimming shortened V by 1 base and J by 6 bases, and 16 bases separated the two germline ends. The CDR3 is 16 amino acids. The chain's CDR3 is CASSQGAGRFLQPQHF. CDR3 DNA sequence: TGTGCCAGCAGCCAAGGGGCAGGACGGTTTCTTCAGCCCCAGCATTTT. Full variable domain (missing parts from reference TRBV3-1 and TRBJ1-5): DTAVSQTPKYLVTQMGNDKSIKCEQNLGHDTMYWYKQDSKKFLKIMFSYNNKELIINETVPNRFSPKSPDKAHLNLHINSLELGDSAVYFCASSQGAGRFLQPQHFGDGTRLSIL.

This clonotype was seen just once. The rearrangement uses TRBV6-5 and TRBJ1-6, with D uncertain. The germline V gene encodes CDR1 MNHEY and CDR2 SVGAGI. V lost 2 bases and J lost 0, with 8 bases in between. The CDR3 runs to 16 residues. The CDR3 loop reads CASSYRPSSYNSPLHF. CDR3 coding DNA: TGTGCCAGCAGTTACCGGCCCTCCTCCTATAATTCACCCCTCCACTTT.

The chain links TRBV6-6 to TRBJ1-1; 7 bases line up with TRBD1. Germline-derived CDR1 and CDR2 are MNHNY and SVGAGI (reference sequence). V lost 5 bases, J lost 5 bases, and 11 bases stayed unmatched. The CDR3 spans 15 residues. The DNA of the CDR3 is TGTGCCAGCAGTACTCTGACAGGGAAGGAGACTGAAGCTTTCTTT. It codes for CASSTLTGKETEAFF.

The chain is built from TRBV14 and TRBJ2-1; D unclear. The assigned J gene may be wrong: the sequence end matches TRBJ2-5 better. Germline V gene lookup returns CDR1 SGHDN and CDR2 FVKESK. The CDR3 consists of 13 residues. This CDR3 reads CASSQDNMATQYF. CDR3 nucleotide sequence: TGTGCCAGCAGCCAAGATAACATGGCGACCCAGTACTTC.

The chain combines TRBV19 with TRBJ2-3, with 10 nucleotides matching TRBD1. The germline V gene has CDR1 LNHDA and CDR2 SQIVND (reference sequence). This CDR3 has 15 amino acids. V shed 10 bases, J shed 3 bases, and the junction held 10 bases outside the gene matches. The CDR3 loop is CATRPRGQGTDTQYF. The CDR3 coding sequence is TGTGCCACGAGACCCCGGGGACAGGGGACAGATACGCAGTATTTT.

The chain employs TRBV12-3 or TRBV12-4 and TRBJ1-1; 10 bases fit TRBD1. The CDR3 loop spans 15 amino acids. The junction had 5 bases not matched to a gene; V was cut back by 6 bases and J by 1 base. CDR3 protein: CASRRQGAENTEAFF. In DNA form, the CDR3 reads TGTGCCAGCAGACGACAGGGGGCGGAGAACACTGAAGCTTTCTTT.

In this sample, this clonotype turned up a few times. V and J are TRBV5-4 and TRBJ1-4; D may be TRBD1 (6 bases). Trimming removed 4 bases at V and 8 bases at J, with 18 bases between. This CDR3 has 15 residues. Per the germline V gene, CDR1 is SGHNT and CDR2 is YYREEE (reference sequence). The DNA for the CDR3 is TGTGCCAGCAGCCGTTATACAGGGATCGACGAAAAACTGTTTTTT. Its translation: CASSRYTGIDEKLFF.

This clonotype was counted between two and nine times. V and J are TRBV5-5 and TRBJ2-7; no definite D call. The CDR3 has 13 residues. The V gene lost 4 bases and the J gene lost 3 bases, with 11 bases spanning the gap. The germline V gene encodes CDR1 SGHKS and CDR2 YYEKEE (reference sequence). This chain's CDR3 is CASSPSGIYEQYF. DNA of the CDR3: TGTGCCAGCAGCCCCTCTGGGATCTACGAGCAGTACTTC.

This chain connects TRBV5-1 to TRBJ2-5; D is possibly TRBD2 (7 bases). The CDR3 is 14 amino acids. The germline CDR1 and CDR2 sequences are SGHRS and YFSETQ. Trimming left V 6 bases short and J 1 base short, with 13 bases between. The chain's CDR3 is CASTLGGLQETQYF. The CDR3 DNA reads TGCGCCAGCACCCTGGGGGGGCTCCAAGAGACCCAGTACTTC.

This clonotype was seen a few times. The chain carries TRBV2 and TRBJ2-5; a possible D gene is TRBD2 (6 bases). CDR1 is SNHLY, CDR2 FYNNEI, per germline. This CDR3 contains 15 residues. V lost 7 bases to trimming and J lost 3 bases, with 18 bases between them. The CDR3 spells CASMGVGGVEETQYF. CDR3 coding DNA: TGTGCCAGCATGGGTGTTGGCGGGGTGGAAGAGACCCAGTACTTC.

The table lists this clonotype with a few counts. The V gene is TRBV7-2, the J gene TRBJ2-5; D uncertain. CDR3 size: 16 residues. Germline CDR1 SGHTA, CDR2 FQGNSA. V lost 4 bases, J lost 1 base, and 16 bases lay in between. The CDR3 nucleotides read TGTGCCAGCAGCTCCACCTACGCCCGTCGCCAAGAGACCCAGTACTTC. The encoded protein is CASSSTYARRQETQYF.

As DNA, the CDR3 is TGTGCCAGCAGCGTCGACAGGGGGCCCTACGAGCAGTACTTC. Translation: CASSVDRGPYEQYF. The gene calls are TRBV9 and TRBJ2-7; TRBD1 aligns across 10 bases. V lost 2 bases to trimming and J lost 2 bases; unmatched junction nucleotides: 1. Germline values: CDR1 SGDLS, CDR2 YYNGEE. The CDR3 contains 14 residues. Variable domain in full (rest from reference TRBV9 and TRBJ2-7): DSGVTQTPKHLITATGQRVTLRCSPRSGDLSVYWYQQSLDQGLQFLIQYYNGEERAKGNILERFSAQQFPDLHSELNLSSLELGDSALYFCASSVDRGPYEQYFGPGTRLTVT.

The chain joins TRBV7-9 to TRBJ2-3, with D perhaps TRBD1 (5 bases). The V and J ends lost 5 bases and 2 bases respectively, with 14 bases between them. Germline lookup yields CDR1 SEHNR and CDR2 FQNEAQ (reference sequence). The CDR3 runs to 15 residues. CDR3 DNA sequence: TGTGCCAGCAGCCTAAGATACAGGACCACAGATACGCAGTATTTT. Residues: CASSLRYRTTDTQYF.

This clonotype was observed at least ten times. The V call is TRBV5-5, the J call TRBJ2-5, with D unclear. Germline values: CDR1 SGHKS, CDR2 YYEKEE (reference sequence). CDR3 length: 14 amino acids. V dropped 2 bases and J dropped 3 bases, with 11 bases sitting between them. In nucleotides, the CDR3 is TGTGCCAGCAGCTTCGGCCAGTTAAAAGAGACCCAGTACTTC. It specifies CASSFGQLKETQYF.